This TCR beta chain was observed in a study of response to subunit inactivated influenza vaccine. MiXCR, run by TCRdb on the RT-PCR reads, gives a single entry per CDR3 protein. The sample carries fewer than 600,000 distinct CDR3 sequences, approximately 6.9% recorded once. This clonotype was found many times. The V gene lost 4 bases and the J gene lost 8 bases, with 12 bases spanning the gap. Germline V gives CDR1 MNHNS, CDR2 SASEGT. This CDR3 is 14 amino acids long. The source of this sequence is a man in his fifties or sixties who received an inactivated influenza vaccine. This material consisted of PBMCs from blood, taken less than 30 months after vaccination. V gene TRBV6-1 combines with J gene TRBJ1-6, with D possibly TRBD1 on 5 matching bases. CDR3 DNA sequence: TGTGCCAGCAGTGCTCCAGGGTGGCATTCACCCCTCCACTTT. Amino acid sequence: CASSAPGWHSPLHF.